The next 9 T cell receptor beta chains were all read from a single sample in a study of blood T cell repertoires in COVID-19. Libraries were prepared by immunoSEQ multiplex PCR; TCRdb keeps only in-frame clonotypes and omits some of them. The sample holds some 500,000 clones, approximately 90% seen once. Sequencing input: PBMCs or T cells enriched from blood (not recorded which). These receptors came from a woman aged 40 to 50 who had recovered from COVID-19.

V usage is TRBV6-2 or TRBV6-3 and J usage is TRBJ2-7; TRBD1 might be the D (5 bases). The V end lost 5 bases, the J end lost 2 bases, and 10 bases lay between the germline ends. Germline values: CDR1 MNHEY, CDR2 SVGEGT. This CDR3 comprises 13 residues. DNA of the CDR3: TGTGCCAGCAGTCGACAGTTAACCTACGAGCAGTACTTC. It codes for CASSRQLTYEQYF.

The chain employs TRBV4-1 and TRBJ1-1; no reliable D call. Germline CDR1 reads MGHRA; CDR2 reads YSYEKL. This CDR3 contains 15 residues. V lost 2 bases, J lost 0 bases, and 10 bases lay in between. DNA of the CDR3: TGCGCCAGCAGCCAAAGAGCGGTCATGAACACTGAAGCTTTCTTT. Protein sequence: CASSQRAVMNTEAFF.

V usage is TRBV5-1 and J usage is TRBJ2-7; D is undetermined. Germline CDR1 and CDR2: SGHRS and YFSETQ. V lost 1 base and J lost 2, with 7 bases in between. CDR3 size: 13 residues. This CDR3 is CASSLMATYEQYF. The CDR3 DNA reads TGCGCCAGCAGCTTGATGGCAACCTACGAGCAGTACTTC. Drawing the rest from reference TRBV5-1 and TRBJ2-7, the complete variable domain is KAGVTQTPRYLIKTRGQQVTLSCSPISGHRSVSWYQQTPGQGLQFLFEYFSETQRNKGNFPGRFSGRQFSNSRSEMNVSTLELGDSALYLCASSLMATYEQYFGPGTRLTVT.

This CDR3 is CASSRQATNTEAFF. The CDR3 DNA is TGTGCCAGCAGCAGACAGGCTACGAACACTGAAGCTTTCTTT. The chain is built from TRBV5-5 and TRBJ1-1; tentatively, D is TRBD1 (6 bases). The V gene's germline CDR1 is SGHKS and CDR2 YYEKEE (reference sequence). V shed 4 bases and J shed 1 base, with 11 bases lying between them. The CDR3 length is 14 residues.

The chain joins TRBV6-2 or TRBV6-3 to TRBJ1-1; TRBD1 is a possible D gene (6 bases). Germline V gene lookup returns CDR1 MNHEY and CDR2 SVGEGT. This CDR3 spans 18 amino acids. Trimming took 2 bases from V and 0 from J, leaving 19 bases between them. The CDR3 region is CASSYGAGAPAMNTEAFF. Here the CDR3 DNA reads TGTGCCAGCAGTTACGGGGCGGGGGCCCCCGCCATGAACACTGAAGCTTTCTTT.

The V call is TRBV5-5, the J call TRBJ1-1; D not resolved. Germline V gene lookup returns CDR1 SGHKS and CDR2 YYEKEE (reference sequence). The V gene lost 2 bases and the J gene lost 3 bases, with 14 bases spanning the gap. The CDR3 length is 15 residues. The DNA of the CDR3 is TGTGCCAGCAGCTTATCGGCGGGTTGGGACACTGAAGCTTTCTTT. Protein product: CASSLSAGWDTEAFF.

This clone is a singleton in its sample. V gene TRBV27 combines with J gene TRBJ2-7, with TRBD2 matching over 10 bases. Per germline, CDR1 MNHEY and CDR2 SMNVEV (reference sequence). The CDR3 sequence is 14 residues long. Trimming removed 3 bases from V and 3 bases from J; junction bases left unmatched: 2. CDR3 residues: CASSLASGSYEQYF. CDR3 bases: TGTGCCAGCAGTTTGGCTAGCGGGAGCTACGAGCAGTACTTC.

V usage is TRBV12-3 or TRBV12-4 and J usage is TRBJ2-2; D is possibly TRBD1 (5 bases). Trimming removed 6 bases from V and 4 bases from J, with 9 bases in between. The CDR3 has 13 amino acids. For the CDR3, the DNA is TGTGCCAGCAGAGCAGGGTTCACCGGGGAGCTGTTTTTT. As protein: CASRAGFTGELFF.

The chain employs TRBV6-1 and TRBJ1-4; perhaps TRBD1 as D (5 bases). The CDR3 length is 17 residues. V lost 2 bases and J lost 6, with 19 bases in between. Looked up from germline, CDR1 is MNHNS and CDR2 is SASEGT. CDR3 nucleotides: TGTGCCAGCAGTGAATTCCATATCGGGGGAGGAGATGAAAAACTGTTTTTT. Protein product: CASSEFHIGGGDEKLFF.